Listed here are 30 T cell receptor beta chains from one sample, sequenced in a study of chemoradiotherapy in HPV16-positive cancers. Sequencing was performed with immunoSEQ multiplex PCR; in TCRdb, only in-frame clones are kept and a portion is missing. The sample has about 32,000 clones; 80% are singletons. This material consisted of blood, taken from a patient who underwent chemoradiotherapy. These TCRs come from a human donor with HPV-associated anogenital cancer.

This chain joins TRBV7-8 and TRBJ1-4, with 9 bases matching TRBD1. This CDR3 is 13 amino acids long. V trimming: 2 bases; J trimming: 10 bases; junction bases outside the gene matches: 2. Germline CDR1 reads SGHVS; CDR2 reads FQNEAQ. This chain's CDR3 is CASSLLTGGKLFF. The CDR3 DNA reads TGTGCCAGCAGCTTACTGACAGGGGGAAAACTGTTTTTT. Combining the CDR3 with reference TRBV7-8 and TRBJ1-4 gives the whole variable domain GAGVSQSPRYKVAKRGQDVALRCDPISGHVSLFWYQQALGQGPEFLTYFQNEAQLDKSGLPSDRFFAERPEGSVSTLKIQRTQQEDSAVYLCASSLLTGGKLFFGSGTQLSVL.

The genes are TRBV18 and TRBJ2-7; D gene uncertain. CDR1 is KGHSH and CDR2 is LQKENI in the germline V gene. This CDR3 region has 12 residues. Trimming took off 5 bases at V and 3 bases at J, with 8 bases between the two ends. Here the CDR3 reads CASSSGNYEQYF. CDR3 in DNA: TGTGCCAGCTCATCCGGCAACTACGAGCAGTACTTC.

This clone came up once. The chain uses TRBV18 and TRBJ2-7; weak D call: TRBD2 (6 bases). V lost 4 bases to trimming and J lost 4 bases, with 14 bases between them. This CDR3 has 14 amino acids. Per germline, CDR1 KGHSH and CDR2 LQKENI. Written as DNA, the CDR3 is TGTGCCAGCTCACTAACCCAGGGAGGTTACGAGCAGTACTTC. Translating it yields CASSLTQGGYEQYF.

This chain links TRBV27 with TRBJ2-3, with TRBD2 matching 10 bases. V shed 4 bases, J shed 3 bases, and the junction held 7 bases outside the gene matches. Germline CDR1 reads MNHEY; CDR2 reads SMNVEV (reference sequence). The CDR3 covers 16 residues. Here the CDR3 DNA reads TGTGCCAGCAGTTCGCGGACTAGCGGCCTTACAGATACGCAGTATTTT. Translating it yields CASSSRTSGLTDTQYF.

V and J are TRBV19 and TRBJ1-2; a possible D gene is TRBD1 (5 bases). V shed 8 bases and J shed 5 bases, with 12 bases lying between them. This CDR3 comprises 12 residues. The germline V gene encodes CDR1 LNHDA and CDR2 SQIVND (reference sequence). DNA of the CDR3: TGTGCCAGTCGGGTAGGGGAGTATGGCTACACCTTC. Protein sequence: CASRVGEYGYTF. Supplemented by reference TRBV19 and TRBJ1-2, the full variable domain reads DGGITQSPKYLFRKEGQNVTLSCEQNLNHDAMYWYRQDPGQGLRLIYYSQIVNDFQKGDIAEGYSVSREKKESFPLTVTSAQKNPTAFYLCASRVGEYGYTFGSGTRLTVV.

The chain links TRBV4-2 to TRBJ2-1; TRBD2 aligns across 10 bases. Trimming at V came to 0 bases and at J to 4 bases, leaving 12 bases not matched to a gene. CDR1 is LGHNA and CDR2 is YNFKEQ in the germline V gene. This CDR3 spans 19 amino acids. CDR3 residues: CASSQDLRPSGGGYNEQFF. The CDR3 DNA is TGTGCCAGCAGCCAAGATCTTCGGCCCAGCGGGGGGGGTTACAATGAGCAGTTCTTC.

V is TRBV5-5 and J is TRBJ2-5, with unresolved D. CDR1 is SGHKS and CDR2 is YYEKEE in the germline V gene (reference sequence). V was trimmed by 0 bases and J by 5 bases, leaving 14 bases between them. CDR3 length: 15 amino acids. The CDR3: CASSLGPYSDETQYF. In DNA, the CDR3 is TGTGCCAGCAGCTTGGGCCCCTACAGCGATGAGACCCAGTACTTC.

The V gene is TRBV18, the J gene TRBJ1-1; D possibly corresponds to TRBD1 (5 bases). Germline V lookup: CDR1 KGHSH, CDR2 LQKENI. The CDR3 contains 12 residues. The ends were cut back, 6 bases at V and 4 bases at J, with 9 bases in the middle. The CDR3 spells CASSAGGTEAFF. DNA for the CDR3: TGTGCCAGCTCTGCCGGGGGCACTGAAGCTTTCTTT.

This clone has only one observation. The chain uses TRBV2 and TRBJ2-2; D is perhaps TRBD2 (5 bases). V lost 7 bases, J lost 0 bases, and 9 bases lay in between. The CDR3 is 14 amino acids. Germline assignment: CDR1 SNHLY and CDR2 FYNNEI. The CDR3 DNA sequence: TGTGCCAGCATTGAGGGTACGAACACCGGGGAGCTGTTTTTT. Encoded protein: CASIEGTNTGELFF.

The V gene is TRBV30, the J gene TRBJ2-3; TRBD2 agrees at 7 bases. The germline V gene has CDR1 GTSNPN and CDR2 SVGIG (reference sequence). This CDR3 has 13 amino acids. Losses at the gene ends were 2 bases for V and 3 bases for J; bases not matched to a gene: 2. CDR3 DNA: TGTGCCTGGAGTCCGGGGGGAACAGATACGCAGTATTTT. Translated: CAWSPGGTDTQYF.

This chain joins TRBV5-8 and TRBJ1-2, with D unclear. The germline gives CDR1 SGHTS, CDR2 YDEGEE. The V end was cut by 4 bases, the J end by 2 bases, with 9 bases between. This CDR3 is 13 amino acids long. CDR3 loop: CASSLSGNYGYTF. As DNA, the CDR3 is TGTGCCAGCAGCCTATCAGGAAACTATGGCTACACCTTC.

The chain couples TRBV15 to TRBJ2-7; tentatively, D is TRBD1 or TRBD2 (5 bases each). The CDR3 sequence is 16 residues long. Germline V gene sequence: CDR1 LNHNV, CDR2 YYDKDF (reference sequence). Trimming removed 2 bases from V and 3 bases from J, with 17 bases in between. CDR3 sequence reads: CATSRPTGPTGYEQYF. The CDR3 DNA sequence: TGTGCCACCAGCAGACCCACGGGGCCTACAGGCTACGAGCAGTACTTC.

This chain uses TRBV7-9 with TRBJ1-6, with TRBD1 identical over 9 bases. Germline lookup yields CDR1 SEHNR and CDR2 FQNEAQ (reference sequence). The CDR3 consists of 14 residues. V lost 3 bases, J lost 10 bases, and 4 bases stayed unmatched. The CDR3, as DNA: TGTGCCAGCAGCTTTGGGACAGGGCTATCACCCCTCCACTTT. It yields the protein CASSFGTGLSPLHF.

The V call is TRBV9, the J call TRBJ1-2; D unclear. The CDR3 has 13 amino acids. The ends were cut back, 3 bases at V and 8 bases at J, with 14 bases in the middle. Germline V gives CDR1 SGDLS, CDR2 YYNGEE. The CDR3 protein is CASSGLRSPGYTF. CDR3 coding DNA: TGTGCCAGCAGCGGCCTCAGGAGTCCAGGCTACACCTTC.

V gene TRBV7-2 combines with J gene TRBJ2-1; TRBD2 might be the D (5 bases). CDR1 and CDR2 from the germline V gene are SGHTA and FQGNSA. Trimming shortened V by 1 base and J by 0 bases, and 13 bases separated the two germline ends. CDR3 size: 17 residues. CDR3 sequence reads: CASSLVPTSVSYNEQFF. The CDR3 coding sequence is TGTGCCAGCAGCTTAGTACCAACTAGTGTCTCCTACAATGAGCAGTTCTTC.

This chain links TRBV5-1 with TRBJ1-4; possible D gene TRBD1, 5 bases. The V gene's germline CDR1 is SGHRS and CDR2 YFSETQ. Between the trimmed V and J ends, which lost 3 bases and 8 bases, there was a span of 20 bases. The CDR3 has 16 amino acids. In DNA form, the CDR3 reads TGCGCCAGCAGCTCGTACCCTTTCATAACAGGAGAAAAACTGTTTTTT. Protein: CASSSYPFITGEKLFF.

This clone showed up just a few times. The chain couples TRBV21-1 to TRBJ1-3. TRBV21-1 is reported as a pseudogene. This CDR3 has 14 residues. Here the CDR3 DNA reads TGTGCCAGCACCCAGGGACTGTCGGGGGACACCATATATTTT. Translating it yields CASTQGLSGDTIYF.

The rearrangement joins TRBV14 to TRBJ1-6, with 11 bases identical to TRBD1. Germline CDR1 SGHDN, CDR2 FVKESK. J gave up 2 bases and V 4 bases, and 4 bases lay outside the gene matches. The CDR3 contains 17 residues. The DNA for the CDR3 is TGTGCCAGCAGCCCGGACAGGGGGCAGACCTATAATTCACCCCTCCACTTT. Encoded protein: CASSPDRGQTYNSPLHF.

The chain is built from TRBV5-1 and TRBJ2-1; the D gene could be TRBD1 or TRBD2 (5 bases each). Germline loops: CDR1 SGHRS, CDR2 YFSETQ. CDR3 length: 15 amino acids. Trimming stripped 0 bases from V and 3 bases from J, with 10 bases between. The CDR3 reads CASSLVGDNYNEQFF. The CDR3 DNA sequence: TGCGCCAGCAGCTTGGTGGGGGATAACTACAATGAGCAGTTCTTC.

The chain combines TRBV10-1 with TRBJ1-5, with a tentative D call TRBD1 (5 bases). Germline lookup yields CDR1 WNHNN and CDR2 SYGVQD (reference sequence). Trimming stripped 3 bases from V and 3 bases from J, with 6 bases between. The CDR3 length is 13 residues. The CDR3 nucleotides are TGCGCCAGCAGTGATGGGGCCAATCAGCCCCAGCATTTT. Residues: CASSDGANQPQHF.

The J gene is TRBJ1-1, the V gene TRBV10-3; tentatively, D is TRBD1 (6 bases). V dropped 6 bases and J dropped 0 bases, with 14 bases sitting between them. CDR3 length: 15 residues. CDR1 and CDR2 from the germline V gene are ENHRY and SYGVKD. The CDR3 coding sequence is TGTGCCATCAGAGACGGTTACAGGGTGAACACTGAAGCTTTCTTT. Translated: CAIRDGYRVNTEAFF.

V and J are TRBV4-3 and TRBJ2-6; D is possibly TRBD1 (5 bases). Germline loops: CDR1 LGHNA, CDR2 YSLEER. There are 20 residues in the CDR3. V lost 5 bases, J lost 0 bases, and 23 bases lay in between. The CDR3 sequence is CASSVRPEQGISSGANVLTF. CDR3 nucleotide sequence: TGCGCCAGCAGCGTCCGCCCCGAGCAGGGTATAAGCTCTGGGGCCAACGTCCTGACTTTC.

V gene TRBV9 combines with J gene TRBJ1-2; 9 bases are shared with TRBD1. Unmatched junction bases numbered 3, after V lost 3 bases and J lost 3 bases. The germline CDR1 and CDR2 sequences are SGDLS and YYNGEE. CDR3 size: 14 residues. The CDR3 here is CASSATGGDYGYTF. Written as DNA, the CDR3 is TGTGCCAGCAGCGCTACAGGGGGCGACTATGGCTACACCTTC.

This clone is categorized as medium-sized. V is TRBV4-3 and J is TRBJ1-3; 9 positions agree with TRBD1. The ends lost 3 bases at V and 3 bases at J; junction bases unmatched: 6. This CDR3 has 16 residues. Looked up from germline, CDR1 is LGHNA and CDR2 is YSLEER. The CDR3 loop reads CASSQWTGAVGNTIYF. The CDR3 bases are TGCGCCAGCAGCCAGTGGACAGGGGCGGTTGGAAACACCATATATTTT.

This chain connects TRBV19 to TRBJ1-5; TRBD1 aligns across 9 bases. V was clipped by 8 bases and J by 2 bases; unmatched bases: 7. Germline loops: CDR1 LNHDA, CDR2 SQIVND (reference sequence). This CDR3 is 15 amino acids long. CDR3 amino acids: CASVDRGAGNQPQHF. CDR3 bases: TGTGCCAGTGTTGACAGGGGGGCTGGCAATCAGCCCCAGCATTTT.

The chain recombines TRBV6-5 with TRBJ2-7; no clear D. V was cut by 6 bases and J by 0 bases, with 15 bases left in between. In germline, CDR1 is MNHEY, CDR2 SVGAGI. The CDR3 runs to 15 residues. The CDR3 reads CASSLTTASSYEQYF. The DNA for the CDR3 is TGTGCCAGCAGCCTGACAACCGCCAGCTCCTACGAGCAGTACTTC.

The V and J genes are TRBV6-1 and TRBJ1-2; no reliable D call. The CDR3 extends over 15 amino acids. Germline V gives CDR1 MNHNS, CDR2 SASEGT. V was pared by 1 base and J by 2 bases, with 11 bases between. The CDR3 coding sequence is TGTGCCAGCAGTGAAGGGAAAGGAGCGAACTATGGCTACACCTTC. Protein product: CASSEGKGANYGYTF.

V and J are TRBV19 and TRBJ1-1; 9 bases line up with TRBD1. The CDR3 is 15 amino acids. J was trimmed by 3 bases and V by 5 bases; bases with no gene match: 7. CDR1 and CDR2 from the germline V gene are LNHDA and SQIVND (reference sequence). CDR3 protein: CASSRNRGQDTEAFF. For the CDR3, the DNA is TGTGCCAGTAGTCGGAACAGGGGGCAGGACACTGAAGCTTTCTTT.

This clone is a singleton in its sample. The chain links TRBV5-1 to TRBJ1-1; no firm D call. V was trimmed by 7 bases and J by 5 bases, leaving 12 bases between them. The length of the CDR3 is 12 residues. The germline V gene has CDR1 SGHRS and CDR2 YFSETQ. The chain's CDR3 is CASQTEGTEAFF. CDR3 nucleotides: TGCGCCAGCCAAACAGAGGGTACTGAAGCTTTCTTT.

This chain links TRBV19 with TRBJ1-6, with 7 bases lining up with TRBD1. Germline CDR1 is LNHDA and CDR2 is SQIVND (reference sequence). The V gene end was trimmed by 9 bases and the J gene end by 7 bases; junction bases not matched to a gene: 9. The CDR3 sequence is 14 residues long. Here the CDR3 DNA reads TGTGCCAGCAATATAGGGGACAGAAATTCACCCCTCCACTTT. The encoded protein is CASNIGDRNSPLHF.